One sample yielded the 7 T cell receptor beta chains listed below, sequenced in a study of blood T cell repertoires in COVID-19. Assay used: immunoSEQ multiplex PCR; TCRdb lists only in-frame clones, some missing. The table shows roughly 43,000 clones, with around 80% occurring only once. The sequenced material came from peripheral blood. The receptors stem from a woman aged 60-75 years with acute or convalescent COVID-19.

The chain links TRBV30 to TRBJ1-4, with 9 positions matching TRBD1. Germline V lookup: CDR1 GTSNPN, CDR2 SVGIG (reference sequence). V gave up 2 bases and J gave up 4 bases; unmatched junction bases: 5. The CDR3 sequence is 15 residues long. In DNA, the CDR3 is TGTGCCTGGAGTCCAAGGGGACAGGGTAATGAAAAACTGTTTTTT. Protein: CAWSPRGQGNEKLFF.

The rearrangement uses TRBV6-2 or TRBV6-3 and TRBJ1-6; tentatively, D is TRBD1 (6 bases). Germline V lookup: CDR1 MNHEY, CDR2 SVGEGT. Trimming took off 5 bases at V and 9 bases at J, with 11 bases between the two ends. The CDR3 runs 13 residues. Here the CDR3 DNA reads TGTGCCAGCAGTCCCCGACAGGTTTCACCCCTCCACTTT. Protein: CASSPRQVSPLHF.

This clone is classed as medium-sized. The rearrangement uses TRBV5-6 and TRBJ1-5; no definite D call. The germline V gene has CDR1 SGHDT and CDR2 YYEEEE. Trimming cost V 2 bases and J 6 bases, with 18 bases left between them. The CDR3 loop spans 16 amino acids. The CDR3 DNA is TGTGCCAGCAGCTTTAGAGGCAGCAGTTTTAGTCAGCCCCAGCATTTT. This translates into CASSFRGSSFSQPQHF.

This clone was observed once. The V gene is TRBV19, the J gene TRBJ1-2; perhaps TRBD1 as D (5 bases). CDR1 and CDR2 (germline): LNHDA, SQIVND (reference sequence). The CDR3 runs to 12 residues. Trimming left V 10 bases short and J 3 bases short, with 12 bases between. The CDR3 sequence is CATLDSHYGYTF. The CDR3 bases are TGTGCCACCTTAGACAGCCACTATGGCTACACCTTC.

This clone was seen only once. This rearrangement joins TRBV7-9 to TRBJ1-1; no firm D call. The germline V gene has CDR1 SEHNR and CDR2 FQNEAQ (reference sequence). V was shortened by 0 bases and J by 9 bases, with 11 bases between the two germline ends. The CDR3 spans 13 residues. The CDR3 DNA reads TGTGCCAGCAGCTTAGCATCGGGGTCGAAAGCTTTCTTT. It is translated as CASSLASGSKAFF.

This clone was observed a single time. This chain joins TRBV18 and TRBJ2-1; 7 nucleotides agree with TRBD2. Germline lookup yields CDR1 KGHSH and CDR2 LQKENI. This CDR3 has 17 residues. V dropped 4 bases and J dropped 2; count of bases not matched to a gene: 11. Written as DNA, the CDR3 is TGTGCCAGCTCACTTTATGAAGCGGGGCGGACCTACAATGAGCAGTTCTTC. Its translation is CASSLYEAGRTYNEQFF.

V usage is TRBV2 and J usage is TRBJ2-7; D gene uncertain. Deletions cut 3 bases from V and 5 bases from J, with 5 bases between. This CDR3 has 11 residues. Germline CDR1 and CDR2: SNHLY and FYNNEI. Written as DNA, the CDR3 is TGTGCCAGCAGTGATTCGGACGAGCAGTACTTC. This translates into CASSDSDEQYF.